Listed here are 10 T cell receptor beta chains from one sample, sequenced in a study of radiation and T cells in renal cell carcinoma. Some clones are missing from TCRdb's copy, which holds only in-frame ones; the method was immunoSEQ multiplex PCR. Of 45,000 to 65,000 clones in the sample, just under 80% were seen once. As to time point: baseline pretreatment blood. Treatment here: 15 Gy SBRT to primary tumor, nephrectomy 4 weeks later. Sequenced material: blood, taken from a patient whose treatment included radiotherapy and nephrectomy. Receptors were obtained from a man aged 55 to 70 with renal cell carcinoma.

The CDR3 is CASSSRQPGQYDSNQPQHF. DNA of the CDR3: TGTGCCAGCAGCTCACGACAGCCGGGACAGTATGATAGCAATCAGCCCCAGCATTTT. The chain carries TRBV7-9 and TRBJ1-5; TRBD1 agrees at 7 bases. The germline CDR1 and CDR2 sequences are SEHNR and FQNEAQ (reference sequence). The CDR3 loop spans 19 amino acids. Trimming at V came to 4 bases and at J to 0 bases, leaving 15 bases not matched to a gene.

This sequence joins TRBV30 and TRBJ2-7; 8 positions agree with TRBD2. CDR1 is GTSNPN and CDR2 is SVGIG in the germline V gene (reference sequence). The V segment lost 2 bases and the J segment 3 bases; nucleotides outside the gene matches: 6. This CDR3 is 14 amino acids long. The CDR3 reads CAWSSSGIFYEQYV. CDR3 nucleotides: TGTGCCTGGAGTAGTAGCGGGATTTTCTACGAGCAGTACGTC.

The count of this clone is one. The chain combines TRBV7-2 with TRBJ2-3; 9 bases line up with TRBD1. The J segment lost 6 bases and the V segment lost 5 bases, leaving 6 bases of the junction unmatched. The CDR3 covers 14 residues. Germline CDR1 SGHTA, CDR2 FQGNSA. CDR3 nucleotides: TGTGCCAGCAGCCGGACAGGGGCAAGGGATACGCAGTATTTT. This translates into CASSRTGARDTQYF. The variable domain in full, with the rest retrieved from reference TRBV7-2 and TRBJ2-3, is GAGVSQSPSNKVTEKGKDVELRCDPISGHTALYWYRQSLGQGLEFLIYFQGNSAPDKSGLPSDRFSAERTGGSVSTLTIQRTQQEDSAVYLCASSRTGARDTQYFGPGTRLTVL.

The rearrangement joins TRBV7-9 to TRBJ2-7, with TRBD1 matching 8 bases. This CDR3 is 16 amino acids long. From germline, CDR1 is SEHNR and CDR2 FQNEAQ (reference sequence). The J segment lost 3 bases and the V segment lost 1 base, leaving 8 bases of the junction unmatched. CDR3 DNA sequence: TGTGCCAGCAGCTTAGTCCCGGGACAGGCCTACTACGAGCAGTACTTC. It codes for CASSLVPGQAYYEQYF.

The chain couples TRBV30 to TRBJ1-2; no reliable D call. The CDR3 extends over 13 amino acids. Between the trimmed V and J ends, which lost 0 bases and 5 bases, there was a span of 10 bases. Germline CDR1 reads GTSNPN; CDR2 reads SVGIG (reference sequence). The CDR3 region has the DNA TGTGCCTGGAGTGTATTGGACGGGTATGGCTACACCTTC. Residues: CAWSVLDGYGYTF. Complete variable domain (other parts from reference TRBV30 and TRBJ1-2): SQTIHQWPATLVQPVGSPLSLECTVEGTSNPNLYWYRQAAGRGLQLLFYSVGIGQISSEVPQNLSASRPQDRQFILSSKKLLLSDSGFYLCAWSVLDGYGYTFGSGTRLTVV.

The gene calls are TRBV7-2 and TRBJ2-5; maybe TRBD1 (6 bases). In germline, CDR1 is SGHTA, CDR2 FQGNSA. Trimming left V 5 bases short and J 0 bases short, with 13 bases between. The CDR3 runs to 15 residues. CDR3 sequence: CASSIDTGNQETQYF. In DNA, the CDR3 is TGTGCCAGCAGCATCGATACAGGGAACCAAGAGACCCAGTACTTC.

CDR3 sequence: CASSSTGLAGETQYF. The CDR3 DNA sequence: TGCGCCAGCAGCTCAACCGGGCTCGCCGGGGAGACCCAGTACTTC. The rearrangement links TRBV5-1 to TRBJ2-5; no reliable D call. V shed 3 bases and J shed 5 bases, with 17 bases lying between them. CDR3 length: 15 amino acids. Germline V gives CDR1 SGHRS, CDR2 YFSETQ.

The chain uses TRBV9 and TRBJ2-3; 13 bases agree with TRBD2. CDR3 length equals 16 residues. J lost 3 bases, V lost 3 bases, and 4 bases had no gene match. The V gene's germline CDR1 is SGDLS and CDR2 YYNGEE. CDR3 protein: CASSATSGRATDTQYF. CDR3 in DNA: TGTGCCAGCAGCGCCACTAGCGGGAGGGCAACAGATACGCAGTATTTT. The whole variable domain, filled in from reference TRBV9 and TRBJ2-3, reads DSGVTQTPKHLITATGQRVTLRCSPRSGDLSVYWYQQSLDQGLQFLIQYYNGEERAKGNILERFSAQQFPDLHSELNLSSLELGDSALYFCASSATSGRATDTQYFGPGTRLTVL.

The V gene is TRBV5-6, the J gene TRBJ1-5; perhaps TRBD1 as D (5 bases). V dropped 4 bases and J dropped 7 bases, with 15 bases sitting between them. This CDR3 contains 14 residues. CDR1 and CDR2 from the germline V gene are SGHDT and YYEEEE. For the CDR3, the DNA is TGTGCCAGCAGCCCCGGACGGGGGAGGCAGCCCCAGCATTTT. This codes for CASSPGRGRQPQHF.

The CDR3: CASSPRTSGDNEQFF. Written as DNA, the CDR3 is TGTGCCAGCAGCCCCCGGACTAGCGGGGACAATGAGCAGTTCTTC. The chain recombines TRBV14 with TRBJ2-1; TRBD2 agrees at 12 bases. Per the germline V gene, CDR1 is SGHDN and CDR2 is FVKESK. The CDR3 spans 15 residues. The V segment lost 4 bases and the J segment 5 bases; nucleotides outside the gene matches: 3. The variable domain in full, completed from reference TRBV14 and TRBJ2-1, reads EAGVTQFPSHSVIEKGQTVTLRCDPISGHDNLYWYRRVMGKEIKFLLHFVKESKQDESGMPNNRFLAERTGGTYSTLKVQPAELEDSGVYFCASSPRTSGDNEQFFGPGTRLTVL.